The present T cell receptor beta chain was sequenced within a study of T cell changes during pregnancy in multiple sclerosis. The CDR3 extends over 16 amino acids. Germline V lookup: CDR1 KGHSH, CDR2 LQKENI. V shed 3 bases and J shed 8 bases, with 20 bases lying between them. Profiling relied on immunoSEQ multiplex PCR, and the TCRdb table lists in-frame clones only, not all of them. The table lists tens of thousands of clones, 75% to 95% of them singletons. The source was peripheral blood, collected after pregnancy. J is TRBJ2-4 and V is TRBV18; TRBD1 is a possible D gene (6 bases). This TCR derives from a female donor in good health, enrolled as a control in a pregnancy study. CDR3 region: CASSPVSGAPADIQYF. The CDR3 DNA reads TGTGCCAGCTCACCGGTTTCAGGGGCCCCGGCAGACATTCAGTACTTC.